A single T cell receptor (beta chain) is shown here with its context. The record originates from a study of CD8 T cells in Susac syndrome. RNA in amounts of roughly 0.5 to 1 ug was reverse transcribed with random hexamers. The authors amplified TCR beta CDR3 across 54 Vbeta and 13 Jbeta using immunoSEQ multiplex PCR. TCRdb reanalysed the immunoSEQ multiplex PCR reads using MiXCR and keeps one entry per CDR3 protein. Of approximately 180,000 distinct CDR3 sequences in the sample, 90% to 96% are singletons; the top ten hold under 0.095%. The CDR3 extends over 16 amino acids. Germline lookup yields CDR1 DFQATT and CDR2 SNEGSKA (reference sequence). V dropped 8 bases and J dropped 3; count of bases not matched to a gene: 14.

V usage is TRBV20-1 and J usage is TRBJ2-3, with TRBD2 matching over 10 bases. This clonotype originated in a human donor with multiple sclerosis. The specimen sequenced was CD4+ T cells from PBMCs. The CDR3 spells CSIGRSGGARTDTQYF. The CDR3 DNA follows: TGCAGTATCGGTAGGAGCGGGGGGGCCAGGACAGATACGCAGTATTTT.